This is a list of T cell receptor beta chains from one sample in a study of T cell changes during pregnancy in multiple sclerosis. Sequenced by immunoSEQ multiplex PCR; TCRdb stores in-frame clones only, minus some. This sample carries around 35,000 clones, just over 90% of them seen once, and the ten largest clones take approximately 13%. Sequencing used CD8+ T cells from peripheral blood mononuclear cells, obtained in the first trimester of pregnancy. The receptor set was obtained from a female donor with multiple sclerosis, enrolled in a pregnancy study. Each CDR3 is given with its conserved first and last residue. The D gene is left open where the match is weak. The size field is filled for only some rows; it gives once, few, many or a size class.

j_gene: TRBJ2-7; v_gene: TRBV7-9; abundance: .; d_gene: .; CDR3nt: TGTGCCAGCAGCTTAGTTAGCGGCTACGAGCAGTACTTC; CDR3aa: CASSLVSGYEQYF
j_gene: TRBJ1-2; v_gene: TRBV29-1; abundance: .; d_gene: .; CDR3nt: TGCAGCGTTGGGGGCAGGGATATGGGGCCCCTTGGCTACACCTTC; CDR3aa: CSVGGRDMGPLGYTF
j_gene: TRBJ2-7; v_gene: TRBV7-2; abundance: .; d_gene: TRBD1; CDR3nt: TGTGCCAGCAGCCAGACAGGGCTCCACGAGCAGTACTTC; CDR3aa: CASSQTGLHEQYF
j_gene: TRBJ2-5; v_gene: TRBV7-2; abundance: .; d_gene: TRBD2; CDR3nt: TGTGCCAGCAGCTTAGCCCTAGCGGGAGGCCTCCAAGAGACCCAGTACTTC; CDR3aa: CASSLALAGGLQETQYF
j_gene: TRBJ2-1; v_gene: TRBV4-3; abundance: .; d_gene: .; CDR3nt: TGCGCCAGCAGCCAAGATCTTCGGAATGAGCAGTTCTTC; CDR3aa: CASSQDLRNEQFF
j_gene: TRBJ2-3; v_gene: TRBV27; abundance: .; d_gene: TRBD2; CDR3nt: TGTGCCAGCAGGGGACTACGGGCAGGAGATACGCAGTATTTT; CDR3aa: CASRGLRAGDTQYF
j_gene: TRBJ1-4; v_gene: TRBV30; abundance: .; d_gene: TRBD1; CDR3nt: TGTGCCTGGAGTGGAGGGACAGTCCTTAATGAAAAACTGTTTTTT; CDR3aa: CAWSGGTVLNEKLFF
j_gene: TRBJ1-2; v_gene: TRBV7-9; abundance: .; d_gene: .; CDR3nt: TGTGCCACAAAGGCGGGCCTCGACTATGGCTACACCTTC; CDR3aa: CATKAGLDYGYTF
j_gene: TRBJ2-2; v_gene: TRBV27; abundance: .; d_gene: TRBD1; CDR3nt: TGTGCCAGCAGTTTTTGGCAGGGGGCGGCCGGGGAGCTGTTTTTT; CDR3aa: CASSFWQGAAGELFF
j_gene: TRBJ1-2; v_gene: TRBV5-4; abundance: .; d_gene: TRBD1; CDR3nt: TGCGCCAGCAGCCAAGGACCGTTACAGGGGGGATATGGCTACACCTTC; CDR3aa: CASSQGPLQGGYGYTF
j_gene: TRBJ1-1; v_gene: TRBV10-3; abundance: once; d_gene: .; CDR3nt: TGTGCCATCAGTGTATCCAGGGACACTGAAGCTTTCTTT; CDR3aa: CAISVSRDTEAFF
j_gene: TRBJ1-5; v_gene: TRBV21-1; abundance: .; d_gene: .; CDR3nt: TGTGCCAGCAGCAGCCAAAAAAGACAGTATAGCAATCAGCCCCAGCATTTT; CDR3aa: CASSSQKRQYSNQPQHF
j_gene: TRBJ2-5; v_gene: TRBV5-6; abundance: .; d_gene: TRBD2; CDR3nt: TGTGCCAGCAGCGGCCTGCCCCGGGGGGGGGACGAGACCCAGTACTTC; CDR3aa: CASSGLPRGGDETQYF
j_gene: TRBJ2-1; v_gene: TRBV15; abundance: few; d_gene: .; CDR3nt: TGTGCCACCACCGAGGGGGTAGGGGACAATGAGCAGTTCTTC; CDR3aa: CATTEGVGDNEQFF
j_gene: TRBJ1-2; v_gene: TRBV7-2; abundance: .; d_gene: TRBD1; CDR3nt: TGTGCCAGCAGCTCAATGGTCCCCGGGACAGCGCTGTCTAACTATGGCTACACCTTC; CDR3aa: CASSSMVPGTALSNYGYTF
j_gene: TRBJ2-1; v_gene: TRBV27; abundance: .; d_gene: .; CDR3nt: TGTGCCAGCGGGGGGAGGAGCTCCTACAATGAGCAGTTCTTC; CDR3aa: CASGGRSSYNEQFF
j_gene: TRBJ1-4; v_gene: TRBV9; abundance: once; d_gene: TRBD1; CDR3nt: TGTGCCAGCAGCGCGGTCACCGGGACAGACGATGCAACTAATGAAAAACTGTTTTTT; CDR3aa: CASSAVTGTDDATNEKLFF
j_gene: TRBJ2-7; v_gene: TRBV29-1; abundance: .; d_gene: TRBD2; CDR3nt: TGCAGCGTTGAGGATCTTGGCGGGAGCTCCTACGAGCAGTACTTC; CDR3aa: CSVEDLGGSSYEQYF
j_gene: TRBJ2-7; v_gene: TRBV6-1; abundance: .; d_gene: .; CDR3nt: TGTGCCAGCATTCTGGGTGCGGGGCGCTACGAGCAGTACTTC; CDR3aa: CASILGAGRYEQYF
j_gene: TRBJ2-3; v_gene: TRBV4-1; abundance: .; d_gene: .; CDR3nt: TGCGCCAGCAGCCAAGACACGGTGTTATTCTCAACAGATACGCAGTATTTT; CDR3aa: CASSQDTVLFSTDTQYF
j_gene: TRBJ2-3; v_gene: TRBV5-6; abundance: .; d_gene: TRBD1; CDR3nt: TGTGCCAGCAGCTCCGGGACAGCGAGCACAGATACGCAGTATTTT; CDR3aa: CASSSGTASTDTQYF
j_gene: TRBJ2-5; v_gene: TRBV28; abundance: few; d_gene: .; CDR3nt: TGTGCCAGCAGTTTCCAGGGGAGGGACCAAGAGACCCAGTACTTC; CDR3aa: CASSFQGRDQETQYF
j_gene: TRBJ1-1; v_gene: TRBV29-1; abundance: .; d_gene: .; CDR3nt: TGCAGCGTTGAAGCAGGGGACACTGAAGCTTTCTTT; CDR3aa: CSVEAGDTEAFF
j_gene: TRBJ1-5; v_gene: TRBV28; abundance: once; d_gene: .; CDR3nt: TGTGCCAGCAGACAGGCCCCCGTTGGGAATCAGCCCCAGCATTTT; CDR3aa: CASRQAPVGNQPQHF
j_gene: TRBJ2-1; v_gene: TRBV7-9; abundance: few; d_gene: TRBD2; CDR3nt: TGTGCCAGCAGCTCAACCGATGGGACTAGCGGATACAATGAGCAGTTCTTC; CDR3aa: CASSSTDGTSGYNEQFF
j_gene: TRBJ2-1; v_gene: TRBV9; abundance: .; d_gene: .; CDR3nt: TGTGCCAGCAGCGTTGAAGGCGTCGACAGCTCCTACAATGAGCAGTTCTTC; CDR3aa: CASSVEGVDSSYNEQFF
j_gene: TRBJ2-3; v_gene: TRBV11-2; abundance: once; d_gene: .; CDR3nt: TGTGCCAGCAGCCCAGGGGTTGGAGATACGCAGTATTTT; CDR3aa: CASSPGVGDTQYF